Listed below are T cell receptor beta chains from one sample, sequenced in a study of cytomegalovirus exposure and HLA in healthy donors. Clones were read by immunoSEQ multiplex PCR, and TCRdb kept only the in-frame ones, dropping some. The sample holds fewer than 180,000 clones; about 76% are singletons and the top ten take about 3.7%. Material for sequencing was PBMCs. The receptors were gathered from a human donor in good health. CDR3s include the opening cysteine and the closing phenylalanine or tryptophan. Each record gives: D gene, clone size, V gene, J gene, CDR3 protein, CDR3 DNA. A D gene is named only where the DNA matches it firmly. Rows give clone size only sometimes, using once, few, many, or a class for an expanded clone.

TRBD2	NA	TRBV9	TRBJ2-1	CASSELGTSGAPVRYNEQFF	TGTGCCAGCAGCGAGCTCGGGACTAGCGGGGCCCCCGTTCGCTACAATGAGCAGTTCTTC
TRBD2	NA	TRBV13	TRBJ2-1	CASSLFLAGGYNEQFF	TGTGCCAGCAGCTTATTCCTAGCGGGAGGGTACAATGAGCAGTTCTTC
NA	NA	TRBV28	TRBJ1-1	CANSFREGPEAFF	TGTGCCAACAGTTTCAGGGAAGGACCTGAAGCTTTCTTT
NA	NA	TRBV19	TRBJ2-7	CASSRQVSSYEQYF	TGTGCCAGTTCCAGACAGGTGTCCTCCTACGAGCAGTACTTC
NA	NA	TRBV19	TRBJ2-2	CASNGGLANTGELFF	TGTGCCAGTAATGGAGGCCTAGCAAACACCGGGGAGCTGTTTTTT
TRBD1	NA	TRBV27	TRBJ1-5	CASSSMGQGWNQPQHF	TGTGCCAGCAGTTCGATGGGACAGGGTTGGAATCAGCCCCAGCATTTT
NA	NA	TRBV2	TRBJ1-1	CASSPMGGEAFF	TGTGCCAGCAGTCCCATGGGGGGTGAAGCTTTCTTT
NA	few	TRBV18	TRBJ1-6	CASSRVVQGVNNSPLHF	TGTGCCAGCTCTCGGGTAGTACAGGGCGTGAATAATTCACCCCTCCACTTT
NA	few	TRBV4-1	TRBJ1-1	CASSQVEVGGTEAFF	TGCGCCAGCAGCCAAGTCGAGGTCGGTGGGACTGAAGCTTTCTTT
TRBD1	NA	TRBV7-2	TRBJ1-1	CASSFDRVVEAFF	TGTGCCAGCAGCTTCGACAGGGTTGTAGAAGCTTTCTTT
NA	NA	TRBV7-9	TRBJ2-7	CASSSGGINEQYF	TGTGCCAGCAGCTCAGGGGGGATCAACGAGCAGTACTTC
TRBD2	NA	TRBV7-2	TRBJ2-2	CASSPGLGNTGELFF	TGTGCCAGCAGCCCCGGACTAGGTAACACCGGGGAGCTGTTTTTT
NA	few	TRBV18	TRBJ1-2	CASSPGGNYGYTF	TGTGCCAGCTCACCAGGAGGGAACTATGGCTACACCTTC
NA	NA	TRBV28	TRBJ1-6	CASSPRTGPLGNSPLHF	TGTGCCAGCAGTCCCCGCACAGGCCCCTTGGGTAATTCACCCCTCCACTTT
TRBD1	NA	TRBV27	TRBJ1-5	CASSSPGTENQPQHF	TGTGCCAGCAGTTCCCCCGGGACAGAGAATCAGCCCCAGCATTTT
NA	once	TRBV5-6	TRBJ1-5	CASSRLRGNQPQHF	TGTGCCAGCAGCCGATTACGAGGAAATCAGCCCCAGCATTTT
NA	once	TRBV11-1	TRBJ2-1	CASSLGTDYNEQFF	TGTGCCAGCAGCTTAGGTACAGACTACAATGAGCAGTTCTTC
TRBD1	NA	TRBV7-9	TRBJ2-7	CASSPKTGGVEQYF	TGTGCCAGCAGCCCGAAGACAGGGGGTGTCGAGCAGTACTTC
TRBD1	few	TRBV29-1	TRBJ1-4	CSAWTGGEKLFF	TGCAGCGCATGGACAGGGGGTGAAAAACTGTTTTTT
NA	NA	TRBV6-5	TRBJ1-1	CASEDGGANTEAFF	TGTGCCAGCGAGGACGGAGGGGCGAACACTGAAGCTTTCTTT
TRBD2	NA	TRBV5-1	TRBJ2-1	CASSGREVQSYNEQFF	TGCGCCAGCAGCGGGCGGGAGGTCCAATCCTACAATGAGCAGTTCTTC
NA	few	TRBV6-5	TRBJ2-7	CASSLSGTLNEEQYF	TGTGCCAGCAGCCTAAGCGGTACCCTTAATGAAGAGCAGTACTTC
NA	NA	TRBV29-1	TRBJ1-3	CSARTGGDTIYF	TGCAGCGCTCGGACGGGGGGAGACACCATATATTTT
TRBD1	NA	TRBV10-1	TRBJ1-2	CASSALRTGLYGYTF	TGCGCCAGCAGTGCCCTCCGGACAGGGCTCTATGGCTACACCTTC
TRBD2	NA	TRBV5-6	TRBJ2-5	CASSFLAGGEETQYF	TGTGCCAGCAGCTTCTTAGCGGGGGGCGAGGAGACCCAGTACTTC
TRBD1	few	TRBV18	TRBJ2-5	CASSPDRGRGETQYF	TGTGCCAGCTCACCGGACAGGGGGCGGGGAGAGACCCAGTACTTC
TRBD1	NA	TRBV5-1	TRBJ2-1	CASSLGQGARDEQFF	TGCGCCAGCAGCTTGGGACAGGGGGCTCGGGATGAGCAGTTCTTC
TRBD2	NA	TRBV28	TRBJ2-5	CASSPSSGGNQETQYF	TGTGCCAGCAGTCCTTCCAGCGGGGGAAATCAAGAGACCCAGTACTTC
TRBD1	NA	TRBV9	TRBJ1-2	CASSDLQGNYGYTF	TGTGCCAGCAGCGACCTACAGGGGAACTATGGCTACACCTTC
TRBD2	NA	TRBV7-2	TRBJ2-1	CASSRKRESRFF	TGTGCCAGCAGCAGGAAGCGGGAGAGTCGGTTCTTC
NA	NA	TRBV10-2	TRBJ2-1	CASSTSGRNNEQFF	NA
NA	few	TRBV7-9	TRBJ2-3	CASSSPREDTQYF	TGTGCCAGCAGCTCTCCGAGGGAAGATACGCAGTATTTT
NA	NA	TRBV2	TRBJ1-2	CASSVDSLYGYTF	TGTGCCAGCAGCGTTGACAGTCTCTATGGCTACACCTTC
TRBD1	NA	TRBV5-4	TRBJ2-1	CASSQRSGGEQFF	TGTGCCAGCAGCCAGAGGTCAGGGGGTGAGCAGTTCTTC
TRBD1	NA	TRBV6-1	TRBJ1-1	CASKQGGNTEAFF	TGTGCCAGCAAACAGGGGGGGAACACTGAAGCTTTCTTT
TRBD2	once	TRBV7-2	TRBJ2-2	CASSLDGGGGGGELFF	TGTGCCAGCAGCTTAGATGGCGGGGGGGGAGGCGGGGAGCTGTTTTTT
NA	NA	TRBV28	TRBJ1-2	CASRPAGQHYGYTF	TGTGCCAGCAGACCCGCAGGACAGCACTATGGCTACACCTTC
TRBD1	NA	TRBV19	TRBJ1-5	CASSIDRGWNQPQHF	TGTGCCAGTAGTATCGACAGGGGGTGGAATCAGCCCCAGCATTTT
TRBD1	few	TRBV28	TRBJ2-7	CASSFRDRVSYEQYF	TGTGCCAGCAGTTTTAGGGACAGGGTTTCCTACGAGCAGTACTTC
NA	once	TRBV19	TRBJ1-2	CASSIATGPNYGYTF	TGTGCCAGTAGTATCGCAACAGGGCCCAACTATGGCTACACCTTC
TRBD1	NA	TRBV13	TRBJ2-2	CASSADRGQTGELFF	TGTGCCAGCAGCGCTGACAGGGGGCAAACCGGGGAGCTGTTTTTT
NA	NA	TRBV10-3	TRBJ1-2	CAISGGQLVGYTF	TGTGCCATCAGTGGCGGACAGCTGGTAGGCTACACCTTC
NA	NA	TRBV7-8	TRBJ1-5	CASSLDSRAKYSNQPQHF	TGTGCCAGCAGCTTAGATTCGAGGGCTAAATATAGCAATCAGCCCCAGCATTTT
TRBD2	NA	TRBV7-8	TRBJ2-1	CASSPGTSGITEQFF	TGTGCCAGCAGCCCAGGGACTAGCGGGATCACTGAGCAGTTCTTC
TRBD1	NA	TRBV4-2	TRBJ2-5	CASSLGDTGGMGGETQYF	TGTGCCAGCAGCCTAGGAGATACAGGGGGCATGGGGGGAGAGACCCAGTACTTC
NA	NA	TRBV5-8	TRBJ2-5	CASSRGYSGFRVVETQYF	TGTGCCAGCAGCCGGGGTTACAGTGGGTTCCGTGTGGTAGAGACCCAGTACTTC
NA	NA	TRBV7-9	TRBJ2-7	CASSSVLNSYEQYF	TGTGCCAGCAGCTCAGTGCTGAACTCCTACGAGCAGTACTTC
TRBD1	NA	TRBV19	TRBJ2-7	CASSYFGTAGDEQYF	TGTGCCAGTAGTTATTTCGGGACAGCCGGGGACGAGCAGTACTTC
NA	NA	TRBV7-2	TRBJ1-1	CASSLLRQGGFVPEAFF	TGTGCCAGCAGCTTACTCCGTCAGGGAGGTTTCGTTCCTGAAGCTTTCTTT
TRBD1	NA	TRBV28	TRBJ2-3	CASSPTGYTDTQYF	TGTGCCAGCAGTCCGACAGGGTACACAGATACGCAGTATTTT
TRBD2	NA	TRBV7-9	TRBJ2-1	CASTSTGGIYNEQFF	TGTGCCAGCACCTCGACGGGGGGAATCTACAATGAGCAGTTCTTC
NA	NA	TRBV14	TRBJ1-6	CASSPIAGTSPLHF	TGTGCCAGCAGCCCAATCGCGGGGACTTCACCCCTCCACTTT
NA	NA	TRBV7-2	TRBJ2-1	CASSRDEQFF	TGTGCCAGCTCCCGCGATGAGCAGTTCTTC